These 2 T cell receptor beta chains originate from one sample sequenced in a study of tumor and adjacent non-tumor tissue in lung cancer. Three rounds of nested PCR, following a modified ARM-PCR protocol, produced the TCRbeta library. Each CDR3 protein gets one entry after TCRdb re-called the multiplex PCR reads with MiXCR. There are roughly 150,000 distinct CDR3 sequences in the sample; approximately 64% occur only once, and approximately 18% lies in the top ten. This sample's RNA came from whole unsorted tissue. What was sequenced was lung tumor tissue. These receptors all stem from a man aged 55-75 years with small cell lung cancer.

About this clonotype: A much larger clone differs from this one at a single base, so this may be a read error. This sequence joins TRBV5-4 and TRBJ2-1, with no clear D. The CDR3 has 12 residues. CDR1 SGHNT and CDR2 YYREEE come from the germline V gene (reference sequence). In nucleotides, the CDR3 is TGTGTCAGCAGCCGGGCGCGCAATGAGCAGTTCTTC. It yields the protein CVSSRARNEQFF.

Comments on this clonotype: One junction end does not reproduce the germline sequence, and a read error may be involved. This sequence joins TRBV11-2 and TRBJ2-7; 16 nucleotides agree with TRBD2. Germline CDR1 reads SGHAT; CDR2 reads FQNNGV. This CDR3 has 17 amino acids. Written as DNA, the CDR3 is TGTGCCTGCAGCTTAGATCTGGGACTAGCGGGAGGGTACGAGCAGTACTTC. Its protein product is CACSLDLGLAGGYEQYF.